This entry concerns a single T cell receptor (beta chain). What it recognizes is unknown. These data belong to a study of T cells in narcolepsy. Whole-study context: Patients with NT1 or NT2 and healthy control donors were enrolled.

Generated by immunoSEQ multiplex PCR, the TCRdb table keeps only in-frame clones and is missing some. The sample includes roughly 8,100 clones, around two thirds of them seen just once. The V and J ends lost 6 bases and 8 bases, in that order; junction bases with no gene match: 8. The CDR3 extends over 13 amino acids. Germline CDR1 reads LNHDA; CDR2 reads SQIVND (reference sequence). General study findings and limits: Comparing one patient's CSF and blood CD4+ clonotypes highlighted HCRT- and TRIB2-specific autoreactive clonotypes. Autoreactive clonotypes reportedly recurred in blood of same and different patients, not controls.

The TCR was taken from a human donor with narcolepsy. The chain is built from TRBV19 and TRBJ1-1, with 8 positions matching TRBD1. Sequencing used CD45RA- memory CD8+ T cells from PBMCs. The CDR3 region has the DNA TGTGCCAGTAGCATGGACAGGGACAGCGAAGCTTTCTTT. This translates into CASSMDRDSEAFF.